This T cell receptor (beta chain) was identified during a study of a mutant IDH1 vaccine in newly diagnosed glioma. Study-wide background: Sex distribution of treated patients was approximately 60% male and roughly 38% female; mean age was around 40 years. Visit V13 took place at week 47, and visit V12 happened at week 35.

The table came from immunoSEQ multiplex PCR; TCRdb's copy has only in-frame clones and leaves some out. The repertoire includes around 54,000 clones, roughly 90% of them detected once, and roughly 1.6% sits in the top ten. In the case of this clone: Its antigen is still unknown.

Time point specified: week 35, safety follow-up. A single vaccine dose contained 300 ug of mutant IDH1 20-mer peptide, and topical imiquimod was used with it. The germline V gene encodes CDR1 SGHNT and CDR2 YYREEE (reference sequence). V shed 4 bases and J shed 0 bases, with 11 bases lying between them. CDR3 length: 15 residues. Whole-study findings and limits: It was 85% to 95% of patients that developed vaccine-induced immune responses.

This chain joins TRBV5-4 and TRBJ1-3; possible D gene TRBD1, 6 bases. The clonotype was recovered from a man between 40 and 49 years old with glioma. Here the sequenced sample was PBMCs, taken from a glioma patient whose treatment included an IDH1 peptide vaccine. The CDR3 is CASSPGQTSGNTIYF. The CDR3 region has the DNA TGTGCCAGCAGCCCAGGACAGACCTCTGGAAACACCATATATTTT.